These 19 T cell receptor beta chains share one sample of origin, sequenced in a study of PD-1 blockade in classical Hodgkin lymphoma. Repertoires were generated with immunoSEQ multiplex PCR, while TCRdb's copy carries only in-frame clones and drops some. The sample includes tens of thousands of clones, 80% of them seen just once. As to time point: cycle 4 day 1 (C4D1), after more than five weeks of nivolumab. Brentuximab vedotin exposure varied, and every patient relapsed after autologous stem cell transplantation. CD4+ T cells were purified from thawed PBMCs by negative selection. The sequencing here drew on CD4+ T cells from blood, taken before the fourth cycle of nivolumab. These receptors were taken from a human donor with classical Hodgkin lymphoma.

This clone was counted a single time. This rearrangement joins TRBV15 to TRBJ1-1, with 9 bases matching TRBD1. The CDR3 is made up of 16 amino acids. The V and J ends lost 0 bases and 2 bases, in that order; junction bases with no gene match: 4. Germline V CDR1 and CDR2: LNHNV, YYDKDF (reference sequence). Written as DNA, the CDR3 is TGTGCCACCAGCAGAGATTGGACAGGGGTTAACACTGAAGCTTTCTTT. This encodes CATSRDWTGVNTEAFF. The complete variable domain, with remaining parts taken from reference TRBV15 and TRBJ1-1, reads DAMVIQNPRYQVTQFGKPVTLSCSQTLNHNVMYWYQQKSSQAPKLLFHYYDKDFNNEADTPDNFQSRRPNTSFCFLDIRSPGLGDTAMYLCATSRDWTGVNTEAFFGQGTRLTVV.

The rearrangement uses TRBV2 and TRBJ1-1; no clear D. CDR1 and CDR2 from the germline V gene are SNHLY and FYNNEI. V gave up 4 bases and J gave up 8 bases, with 11 bases separating them. The CDR3 loop spans 12 amino acids. CDR3 nucleotide sequence: TGTGCCAGCAGTGCTCTCCCCTCCGAAGCTTTCTTT. Amino acid sequence: CASSALPSEAFF.

The rearrangement links TRBV5-6 to TRBJ1-1; a possible D gene is TRBD1 (6 bases). The CDR3 loop spans 15 amino acids. CDR1 SGHDT and CDR2 YYEEEE come from the germline V gene. Trimming took 2 bases from V and 4 from J, leaving 15 bases between them. CDR3 amino acids: CASSLLQGTGTEAFF. In DNA form, the CDR3 reads TGTGCCAGCAGCTTACTACAGGGTACCGGCACTGAAGCTTTCTTT. The full variable domain, completed using reference TRBV5-6 and TRBJ1-1, is DAGVTQSPTHLIKTRGQQVTLRCSPKSGHDTVSWYQQALGQGPQFIFQYYEEEERQRGNFPDRFSGHQFPNYSSELNVNALLLGDSALYLCASSLLQGTGTEAFFGQGTRLTVV.

This chain connects TRBV6-5 to TRBJ1-6, with D tentatively TRBD1 (5 bases). The germline gives CDR1 MNHEY, CDR2 SVGAGI. This CDR3 is built from 12 residues. V was trimmed by 6 bases and J by 12 bases, leaving 12 bases between them. CDR3 amino acids: CASSPPGEPLHF. In DNA, the CDR3 is TGTGCCAGCAGCCCGCCGGGGGAACCCCTCCACTTT.

The chain employs TRBV6-5 and TRBJ2-1; tentatively, D is TRBD1 (5 bases). Germline CDR1 and CDR2: MNHEY and SVGAGI. Trimming shortened V by 0 bases and J by 4 bases, and 7 bases separated the two germline ends. The CDR3 extends over 14 amino acids. Here the CDR3 DNA reads TGTGCCAGCAGTTACTCCCGACAGTACAATGAGCAGTTCTTC. Translated, it gives CASSYSRQYNEQFF.

The genes are TRBV18 and TRBJ1-5; D remains ambiguous. CDR3 length equals 17 residues. Between the trimmed V and J ends, which lost 5 bases and 1 base, there was a span of 18 bases. Germline CDR1 is KGHSH and CDR2 is LQKENI. CDR3 in amino acids: CASSSLGIGESNQPQHF. CDR3 nucleotides: TGTGCCAGCTCATCTCTAGGGATCGGGGAAAGCAATCAGCCCCAGCATTTT.

This sequence joins TRBV9 and TRBJ1-3; D is ambiguous. In germline, CDR1 is SGDLS, CDR2 YYNGEE. Trimming shortened V by 2 bases and J by 0 bases, and 9 bases separated the two germline ends. The CDR3 sequence is 15 residues long. The CDR3 is CASSVTSSSGNTIYF. CDR3 sequence (DNA): TGTGCCAGCAGCGTTACTTCTAGCTCTGGAAACACCATATATTTT.

The chain joins TRBV13 to TRBJ2-6; no reliable D call. Germline V gene sequence: CDR1 PRHDT, CDR2 FYEKMQ (reference sequence). The CDR3 is 14 residues long. Trimming cost V 6 bases and J 0 bases, with 6 bases left between them. The CDR3 protein is CASSESSGANVLTF. In nucleotides, the CDR3 is TGTGCCAGCAGTGAAAGCTCTGGGGCCAACGTCCTGACTTTC. The full variable domain, its missing parts supplied by reference TRBV13 and TRBJ2-6, is AAGVIQSPRHLIKEKRETATLKCYPIPRHDTVYWYQQGPGQDPQFLISFYEKMQSDKGSIPDRFSAQQFSDYHSELNMSSLELGDSALYFCASSESSGANVLTFGAGSRLTVL.

The chain joins TRBV29-1 to TRBJ2-1, with TRBD2 matching over 8 bases. CDR1 is SQVTM, CDR2 ANQGSEA, per germline. The CDR3 is 15 residues long. The junction had 4 bases not matched to a gene; V was cut back by 0 bases and J by 3 bases. The CDR3 DNA reads as TGCAGCGTTGAAGAAGGAGCGGGGGTCTACAATGAGCAGTTCTTC. Residues: CSVEEGAGVYNEQFF.

V and J are TRBV18 and TRBJ2-7; possible D gene TRBD1, 6 bases. Germline assignment: CDR1 KGHSH and CDR2 LQKENI. Trimming removed 3 bases from V and 1 base from J, with 13 bases in between. This CDR3 spans 15 amino acids. Written as DNA, the CDR3 is TGTGCCAGCTCACCCTCCAGGACAGAGTCCTACGAGCAGTACTTC. Protein sequence: CASSPSRTESYEQYF.

This chain links TRBV30 with TRBJ1-4; 9 bases line up with TRBD1. This CDR3 has 15 amino acids. Trimming removed 0 bases from V and 12 bases from J; junction bases left unmatched: 11. Looked up from germline, CDR1 is GTSNPN and CDR2 is SVGIG (reference sequence). The CDR3 here is CAWSVPDRGEGELFF. CDR3 nucleotide sequence: TGTGCCTGGAGTGTCCCCGACAGGGGGGAAGGGGAACTGTTTTTT. Complete variable domain (other parts from reference TRBV30 and TRBJ1-4): SQTIHQWPATLVQPVGSPLSLECTVEGTSNPNLYWYRQAAGRGLQLLFYSVGIGQISSEVPQNLSASRPQDRQFILSSKKLLLSDSGFYLCAWSVPDRGEGELFFGSGTQLSVL.

V and J are TRBV28 and TRBJ1-1, with TRBD1 as a possible D gene (5 bases). Per germline, CDR1 MDHEN and CDR2 SYDVKM. The V gene lost 5 bases and the J gene lost 6 bases, with 22 bases spanning the gap. This CDR3 comprises 16 residues. CDR3 protein: CASSTRPQQGFAEAFF. In nucleotides, the CDR3 is TGTGCCAGCAGTACCCGCCCCCAGCAGGGTTTCGCTGAAGCTTTCTTT.

The chain joins TRBV7-3 to TRBJ2-1; D might be TRBD2 (6 bases). Germline V gene sequence: CDR1 SGHTA, CDR2 FQGTGA. The CDR3 has 13 residues. The V end lost 5 bases, the J end lost 5 bases, and 10 bases lay between the germline ends. Here the CDR3 reads CASSGDLNNEQFF. The CDR3 bases are TGTGCCAGCAGCGGGGACTTGAACAATGAGCAGTTCTTC.

CDR3 protein: CASSQGGILTDTQYF. The DNA for the CDR3 is TGTGCCAGCAGCCAAGGAGGGATTCTTACAGATACGCAGTATTTT. The rearrangement links TRBV4-2 to TRBJ2-3, with D perhaps TRBD2 (5 bases). This CDR3 has 15 amino acids. Germline lookup yields CDR1 LGHNA and CDR2 YNFKEQ. Trimming pared 1 base from V and 3 bases from J, leaving 11 bases between.

The chain recombines TRBV11-2 with TRBJ2-1; D remains ambiguous. Looked up from germline, CDR1 is SGHAT and CDR2 is FQNNGV. V was trimmed by 2 bases and J by 4 bases, leaving 6 bases between them. The CDR3 is made up of 13 amino acids. CDR3 residues: CASSLMLYNEQFF. The CDR3 coding sequence is TGTGCCAGCAGCTTAATGCTATACAATGAGCAGTTCTTC.

V gene TRBV2 combines with J gene TRBJ2-1, with D unresolved. The germline V gene encodes CDR1 SNHLY and CDR2 FYNNEI. CDR3 size: 12 residues. V lost 5 bases and J lost 8, with 10 bases in between. CDR3 sequence (DNA): TGTGCCAGCAGTTCAGGTCAGGATGAGCAGTTCTTC. It encodes CASSSGQDEQFF.

This clone occurred once. The rearrangement uses TRBV2 and TRBJ2-7, with TRBD2 as a possible D gene (6 bases). Per germline, CDR1 SNHLY and CDR2 FYNNEI. The CDR3 has 13 residues. V dropped 7 bases and J dropped 3 bases, with 13 bases sitting between them. CDR3 nucleotide sequence: TGTGCCAGCAATCACGGGCGGGACTACGAGCAGTACTTC. It codes for CASNHGRDYEQYF.

The gene calls are TRBV7-2 and TRBJ1-2, with D hard to call. The CDR3 extends over 13 amino acids. Trimming took off 0 bases at V and 8 bases at J, with 10 bases between the two ends. Germline CDR1 is SGHTA and CDR2 is FQGNSA. CDR3 residues: CASSLAGKGGYTF. CDR3 sequence (DNA): TGTGCCAGCAGCTTAGCTGGTAAAGGAGGCTACACCTTC.

J is TRBJ1-5 and V is TRBV20-1; D is uncertain. The CDR3 has 11 residues. Between the trimmed V and J ends, which lost 3 bases and 7 bases, there was a span of 7 bases. CDR1 DFQATT and CDR2 SNEGSKA come from the germline V gene (reference sequence). The CDR3 loop is CSARGSQPQHF. The CDR3 nucleotides are TGCAGTGCTAGGGGTTCCCAGCCCCAGCATTTT.